The 4 T cell receptor beta chains listed next were all sequenced from one sample in a study of cytomegalovirus exposure and HLA in healthy donors. PCR primers comprised 60 Vbeta and 13 Jbeta primers. TCRdb's table, derived via immunoSEQ multiplex PCR, lists solely in-frame clones and lacks some. Among approximately 92,000 clones listed, approximately 70% were seen once. The sample comprised PBMCs. The receptor source for this set is a man aged 50-60 years in good health and CMV-seronegative.

This clone came up a few times. This rearrangement joins TRBV6-1 to TRBJ1-5; 7 nucleotides align to TRBD1. CDR1 is MNHNS, CDR2 SASEGT, per germline. V shed 6 bases and J 4 bases; nucleotides not matched to a gene: 9. This CDR3 is built from 15 residues. In DNA, the CDR3 is TGTGCCAGCAGAAAACCGGGACAGTGGAATCAGCCCCAGCATTTT. This translates into CASRKPGQWNQPQHF.

The chain carries TRBV5-1 and TRBJ1-1; D gene ambiguous. This CDR3 is built from 15 residues. Germline V lookup: CDR1 SGHRS, CDR2 YFSETQ. V lost 0 bases to trimming and J lost 0 bases, with 9 bases between them. CDR3 in DNA: TGCGCCAGCAGCTTGGCGGCCAGGCTGAACACTGAAGCTTTCTTT. It is translated as CASSLAARLNTEAFF.

The genes are TRBV27 and TRBJ2-2, with 9 bases lining up with TRBD1. CDR1 is MNHEY, CDR2 SMNVEV, per germline (reference sequence). This CDR3 is built from 21 residues. Germline trimming cut 1 base from V and 1 base from J; bases unmatched to any gene: 16. The CDR3 reads CASSLLSLGQGPLVNTGELFF. As DNA, the CDR3 is TGTGCCAGCAGTTTATTGTCTTTGGGACAGGGTCCGCTTGTGAACACCGGGGAGCTGTTTTTT.

A word on this clone: The conserved final phenylalanine or tryptophan is absent from the CDR3, which likely points to a read error. The chain carries TRBV7-2 and TRBJ1-1, with TRBD1 matching 7 bases. The germline V gene encodes CDR1 SGHTA and CDR2 FQGNSA. The V and J ends lost 5 bases and 9 bases, in that order; junction bases with no gene match: 6. The CDR3 covers 12 residues. For the CDR3, the DNA is TGTGCCAGCAGCGAGACAGGGACGAAAGCTTTCGTT. Translated: CASSETGTKAFV.